One sample yielded the 17 T cell receptor beta chains listed below, sequenced in a study of CXCR3-negative and CXCR3-positive naive CD8 T cells. Libraries were UMI-labeled 5' RACE TRB cDNA. Following a re-call of the 5' RACE reads, TCRdb has one entry per CDR3 protein and lacks DNA. Across 100,000 to 150,000 distinct CDR3 sequences, the top ten clones capture 0.29% of the sample. Material for sequencing was naive CXCR3- CD8+ T cells from blood. Subset defined: CD45RO-CCR7+CD27+CD95- naive CD8+ T cells lacking CXCR3 (TNR3-). The source is a human donor in good health. Some clones in this sample may be carry-over from other donors' samples.

The J gene is TRBJ2-1, the V gene TRBV9. Germline CDR1 is SGDLS and CDR2 is YYNGEE. The CDR3 contains 15 residues. The CDR3 reads CASSGDRNSYNEQFF.

The chain recombines TRBV14 with TRBJ2-1; TCRdb's assignment of TRBD2 cannot be checked, as there is no DNA. CDR1 and CDR2 (germline): SGHDN, FVKESK. This CDR3 region has 16 residues. The CDR3 protein is CASTQKGRGGRNEQFF.

The V call is TRBV20-1, the J call TRBJ1-1. The CDR3 runs to 16 residues. Germline V gene sequence: CDR1 DFQATT, CDR2 SNEGSKA (reference sequence). The CDR3 reads CSARFPGGQAGTEAFF.

V gene TRBV3-1 combines with J gene TRBJ2-1; no DNA is available, so the TRBD1 call from TCRdb remains unchecked. Germline values: CDR1 LGHDT, CDR2 YNNKEL (reference sequence). This CDR3 region has 14 residues. This CDR3 reads CASSPRTGNNEQFF.

The J gene is TRBJ2-7, the V gene TRBV5-1; the TCRdb D gene call, TRBD2, has no DNA to confirm it. The CDR3 totals 14 residues. Germline assignment: CDR1 SGHRS and CDR2 YFSETQ. This CDR3 is CASSLGLGIPEQYF.

V and J are TRBV7-9 and TRBJ2-1; TCRdb's D call, TRBD1, is unchecked because there is no DNA. This CDR3 region has 13 residues. CDR1 is SEHNR, CDR2 FQNEAQ, per germline (reference sequence). The CDR3 loop is CASSPKGWGEQFF. The full variable domain, in which reference TRBV7-9 and TRBJ2-1 provide the parts outside the CDR3, is DTGVSQNPRHKITKRGQNVTFRCDPISEHNRLYWYRQTLGQGPEFLTYFQNEAQLEKSRLLSDRFSAERPKGSFSTLEIQRTEQGDSAMYLCASSPKGWGEQFFGPGTRLTVL.

The rearrangement uses TRBV13 and TRBJ2-7; TCRdb reports TRBD2, a call that lacks DNA to check it against. Germline V gene sequence: CDR1 PRHDT, CDR2 FYEKMQ (reference sequence). The CDR3 length is 15 residues. The chain's CDR3 is CASSFRSGGSYEQYF.

The chain uses TRBV4-2 and TRBJ2-2; TCRdb proposes TRBD2, but this gene call is untestable without DNA. The CDR3 has 19 residues. Germline CDR1 reads LGHNA; CDR2 reads YNFKEQ. CDR3 loop: CASSQEGASGEILPGELFF.

The rearrangement uses TRBV10-3 and TRBJ2-1; the D call from TCRdb, TRBD2, cannot be confirmed without DNA. Germline CDR1 ENHRY, CDR2 SYGVKD. CDR3 length equals 17 residues. The CDR3 reads CATRREGTSGGAGEQFF.

The gene calls are TRBV7-9 and TRBJ2-5. The CDR3 totals 13 residues. From germline, CDR1 is SEHNR and CDR2 FQNEAQ (reference sequence). The CDR3 protein is CASSPFATETQYF.

The chain carries TRBV4-1 and TRBJ2-7; TCRdb names TRBD1, which stays unverified in the absence of DNA. This CDR3 is built from 15 residues. The germline V gene encodes CDR1 MGHRA and CDR2 YSYEKL. This CDR3 is CASSPLPGQRYEQYF.

The V gene is TRBV7-2, the J gene TRBJ2-1; the D call of TRBD2 rests on TCRdb alone, since no DNA is present to check it. The germline V gene encodes CDR1 SGHTA and CDR2 FQGNSA. The CDR3 totals 16 residues. The CDR3 protein is CASSLEPGGGYNEQFF.

The genes are TRBV2 and TRBJ2-1; TCRdb lists TRBD2, though no DNA is available to test this call. This CDR3 is 16 amino acids long. Looked up from germline, CDR1 is SNHLY and CDR2 is FYNNEI. The CDR3 loop reads CASSSPRESAYNEQFF.

The chain recombines TRBV6-2 or TRBV6-3 with TRBJ1-5; checking the TCRdb D call of TRBD1 is not possible without DNA. Germline assignment: CDR1 MNHEY and CDR2 SVGEGT. This CDR3 contains 19 residues. CDR3 loop: CASSYDSGAGSNLYQPQHF.

The chain couples TRBV7-8 to TRBJ2-2; with no DNA, the TCRdb D assignment of TRBD1 cannot be verified. This CDR3 spans 17 amino acids. CDR1 and CDR2 from the germline V gene are SGHVS and FQNEAQ. Here the CDR3 reads CASSLGGQATNTGELFF.

The rearrangement links TRBV5-1 to TRBJ1-1. This CDR3 is built from 13 residues. The germline CDR1 and CDR2 sequences are SGHRS and YFSETQ. CDR3 sequence: CASSLFGNTEAFF.

The CDR3: CASSIASGGPYEQYF. This rearrangement joins TRBV19 to TRBJ2-7. The germline V gene has CDR1 LNHDA and CDR2 SQIVND (reference sequence). The CDR3 extends over 15 amino acids.